This T cell receptor (beta chain) was identified during a study of shared clonotypes between healthy human individuals. The donors were all Caucasian adults (living in Nashville, Tennessee). Produced via immunoSEQ multiplex PCR; TCRdb's table is partial and in-frame only. The table lists about 1 million clones, around four fifths of them singletons. Losses at the gene ends were 5 bases for V and 5 bases for J; bases not matched to a gene: 7. The CDR3 contains 15 residues. CDR1 is MNHNY and CDR2 is SVGAGI in the germline V gene (reference sequence). The sample consisted of memory CD4+ T cells sorted from blood. Specified subset: CD45RA-negative fraction. The chain joins TRBV6-6 to TRBJ2-7; 12 bases agree with TRBD2. The TCR comes from a man aged 18 to 29 in good health. The CDR3 reads CASSPGGLAGHEQYF. CDR3 DNA: TGTGCCAGCAGTCCAGGGGGACTAGCGGGCCACGAGCAGTACTTC.